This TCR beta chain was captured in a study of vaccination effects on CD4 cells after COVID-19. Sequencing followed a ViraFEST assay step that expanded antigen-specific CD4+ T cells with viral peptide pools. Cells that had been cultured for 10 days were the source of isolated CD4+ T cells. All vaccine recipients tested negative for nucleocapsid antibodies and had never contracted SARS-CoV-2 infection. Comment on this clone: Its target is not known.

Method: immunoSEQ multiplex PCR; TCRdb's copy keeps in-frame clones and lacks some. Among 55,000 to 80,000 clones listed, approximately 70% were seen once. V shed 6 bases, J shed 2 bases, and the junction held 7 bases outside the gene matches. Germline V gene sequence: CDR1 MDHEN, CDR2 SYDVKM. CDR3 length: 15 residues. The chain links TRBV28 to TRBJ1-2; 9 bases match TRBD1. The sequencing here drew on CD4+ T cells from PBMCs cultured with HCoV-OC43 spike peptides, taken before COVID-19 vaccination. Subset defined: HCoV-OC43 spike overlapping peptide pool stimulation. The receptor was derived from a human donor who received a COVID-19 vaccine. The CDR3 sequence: CASRGGDRENYGYTF. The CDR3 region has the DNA TGTGCCAGCAGGGGGGGGGACAGGGAGAACTATGGCTACACCTTC.